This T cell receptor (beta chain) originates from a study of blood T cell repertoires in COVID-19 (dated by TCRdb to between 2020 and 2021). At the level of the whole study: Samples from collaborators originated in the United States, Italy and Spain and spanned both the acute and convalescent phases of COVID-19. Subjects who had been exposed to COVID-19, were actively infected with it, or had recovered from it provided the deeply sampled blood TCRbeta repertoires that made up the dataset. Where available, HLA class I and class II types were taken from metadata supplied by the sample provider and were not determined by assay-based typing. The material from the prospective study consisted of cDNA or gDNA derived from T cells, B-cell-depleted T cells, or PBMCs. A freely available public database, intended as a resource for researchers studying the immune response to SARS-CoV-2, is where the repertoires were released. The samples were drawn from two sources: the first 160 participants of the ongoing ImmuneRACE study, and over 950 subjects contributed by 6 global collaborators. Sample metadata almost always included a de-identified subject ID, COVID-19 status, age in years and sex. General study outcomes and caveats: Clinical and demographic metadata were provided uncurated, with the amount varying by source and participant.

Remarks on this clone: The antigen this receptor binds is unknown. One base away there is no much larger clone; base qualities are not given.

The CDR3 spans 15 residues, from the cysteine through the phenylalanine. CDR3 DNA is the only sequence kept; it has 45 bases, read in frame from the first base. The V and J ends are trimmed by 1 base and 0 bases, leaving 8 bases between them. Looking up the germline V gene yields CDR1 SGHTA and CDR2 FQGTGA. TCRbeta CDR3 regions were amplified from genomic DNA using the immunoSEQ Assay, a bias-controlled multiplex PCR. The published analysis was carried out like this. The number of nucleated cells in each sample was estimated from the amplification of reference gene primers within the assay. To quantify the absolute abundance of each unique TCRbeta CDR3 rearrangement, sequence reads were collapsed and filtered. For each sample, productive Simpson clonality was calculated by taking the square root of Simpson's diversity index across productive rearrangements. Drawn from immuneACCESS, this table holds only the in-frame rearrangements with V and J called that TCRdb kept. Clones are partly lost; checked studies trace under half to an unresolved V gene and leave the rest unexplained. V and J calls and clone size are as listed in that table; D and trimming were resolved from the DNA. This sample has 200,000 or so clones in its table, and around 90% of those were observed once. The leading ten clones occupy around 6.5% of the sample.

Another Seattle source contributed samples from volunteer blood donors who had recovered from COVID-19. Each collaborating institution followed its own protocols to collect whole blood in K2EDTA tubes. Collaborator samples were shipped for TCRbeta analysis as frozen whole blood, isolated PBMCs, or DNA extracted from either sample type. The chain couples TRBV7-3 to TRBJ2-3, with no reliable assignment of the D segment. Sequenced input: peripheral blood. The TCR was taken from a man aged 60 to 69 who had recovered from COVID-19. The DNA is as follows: TGTGCCAGCAGCTTAATTGCAACTAGCACAGATACGCAGTATTTT. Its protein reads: CASSLIATSTDTQYF.